This TCR beta chain was recorded in a study of Graves' ophthalmopathy and Graves' hyperthyroidism. This clonotype has a count of ten or more. Antigen specificity is unknown. Findings of the study overall: Thyroid clonotypes that were expanded above 0.001 frequency mostly also appeared in blood. In separating ophthalmopathy from stable hyperthyroidism, a 13-signature model achieved roughly 90% sensitivity and about 80% specificity.

A duration under 3 months, NOSPECS ≥4, CAS ≥3 and moderate-to-severe activity characterized the donors with ophthalmopathy. Reliance was placed on clinical symptoms, serum thyroxine, TRAb, thyroid ultrasound and orbital computed tomography for diagnosis. TCR beta CDR3 amplification used RNA transcripts. Amplification began with first-round RT-PCR using HTBI primers, then second-round multiplex PCR was performed. TCRdb called the multiplex PCR reads again in MiXCR, with one record for every CDR3 protein. The profile covers 340,000 or so distinct CDR3 sequences, with about a sixth appearing a single time and roughly 12% taken by the ten largest. Germline values: CDR1 MNHEY, CDR2 SMNVEV (reference sequence). This CDR3 contains 15 residues. Germline trimming cut 2 bases from V and 6 bases from J; bases unmatched to any gene: 4.

The chain has TRBV27 and TRBJ2-7, with 13 bases identical to TRBD2. This receptor was taken from an adult man with Graves' ophthalmopathy. Sequenced: peripheral blood. CDR3 DNA sequence: TGTGCCAGCAGTTTAAGGACTAGCGGGAGTGGCGAGCAGTACTTC. Translated, it gives CASSLRTSGSGEQYF.